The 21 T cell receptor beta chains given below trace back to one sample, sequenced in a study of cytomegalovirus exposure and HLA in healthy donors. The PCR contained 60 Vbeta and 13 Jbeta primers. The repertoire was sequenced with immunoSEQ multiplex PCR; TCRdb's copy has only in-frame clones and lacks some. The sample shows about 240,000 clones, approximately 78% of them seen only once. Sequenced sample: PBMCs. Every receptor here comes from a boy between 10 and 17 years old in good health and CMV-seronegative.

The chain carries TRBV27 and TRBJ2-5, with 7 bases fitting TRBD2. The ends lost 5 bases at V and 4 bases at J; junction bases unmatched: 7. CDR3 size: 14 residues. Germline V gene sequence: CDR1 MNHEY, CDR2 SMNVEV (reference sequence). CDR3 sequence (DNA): TGTGCCAGCAGTCCTATCGGGGGGTTAGAGACCCAGTACTTC. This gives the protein CASSPIGGLETQYF.

CDR3 loop: CAWSGQGGTEAFF. As DNA, the CDR3 is TGTGCCTGGAGTGGACAGGGGGGCACTGAAGCTTTCTTT. This sequence joins TRBV30 and TRBJ1-1; 9 bases agree with TRBD1. The V segment lost 1 base and the J segment 4 bases; nucleotides outside the gene matches: 1. The V gene's germline CDR1 is GTSNPN and CDR2 SVGIG (reference sequence). This CDR3 comprises 13 residues.

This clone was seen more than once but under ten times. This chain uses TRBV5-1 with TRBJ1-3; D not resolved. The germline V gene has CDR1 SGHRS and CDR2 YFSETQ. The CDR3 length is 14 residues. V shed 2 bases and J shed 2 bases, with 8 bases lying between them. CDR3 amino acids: CASSFGGPGNTIYF. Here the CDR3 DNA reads TGCGCCAGCAGCTTCGGCGGGCCTGGAAACACCATATATTTT.

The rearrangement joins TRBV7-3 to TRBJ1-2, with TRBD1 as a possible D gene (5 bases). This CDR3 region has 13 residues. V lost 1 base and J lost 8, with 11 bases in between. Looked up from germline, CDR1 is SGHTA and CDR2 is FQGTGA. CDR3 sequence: CASSLRGKVGYTF. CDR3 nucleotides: TGTGCCAGCAGCTTAAGGGGCAAGGTGGGCTACACCTTC.

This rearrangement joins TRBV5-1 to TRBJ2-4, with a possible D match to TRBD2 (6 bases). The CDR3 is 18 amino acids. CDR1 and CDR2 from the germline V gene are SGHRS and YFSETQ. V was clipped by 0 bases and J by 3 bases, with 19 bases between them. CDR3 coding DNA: TGCGCCAGCAGCTTGGTGCCGGGACTCCGAAGGGGCAAAAACATTCAGTACTTC. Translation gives CASSLVPGLRRGKNIQYF.

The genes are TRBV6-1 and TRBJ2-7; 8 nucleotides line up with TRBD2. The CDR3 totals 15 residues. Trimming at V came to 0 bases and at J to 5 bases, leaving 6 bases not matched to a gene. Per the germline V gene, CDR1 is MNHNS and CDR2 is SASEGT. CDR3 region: CASSEARSGSNEQYF. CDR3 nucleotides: TGTGCCAGCAGTGAAGCGAGGAGCGGGAGTAACGAGCAGTACTTC.

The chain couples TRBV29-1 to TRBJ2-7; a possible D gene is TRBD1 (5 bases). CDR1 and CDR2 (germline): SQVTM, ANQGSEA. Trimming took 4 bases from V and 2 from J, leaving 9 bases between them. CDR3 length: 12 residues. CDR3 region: CSVAQGPYEQYF. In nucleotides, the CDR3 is TGCAGCGTTGCCCAGGGTCCCTACGAGCAGTACTTC.

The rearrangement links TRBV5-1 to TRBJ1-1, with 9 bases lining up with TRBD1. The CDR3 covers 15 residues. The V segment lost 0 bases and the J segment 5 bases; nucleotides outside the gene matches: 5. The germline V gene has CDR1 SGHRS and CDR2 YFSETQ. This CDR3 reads CASSLEGQGGTEAFF. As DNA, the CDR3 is TGCGCCAGCAGCTTGGAGGGACAGGGAGGAACTGAAGCTTTCTTT.

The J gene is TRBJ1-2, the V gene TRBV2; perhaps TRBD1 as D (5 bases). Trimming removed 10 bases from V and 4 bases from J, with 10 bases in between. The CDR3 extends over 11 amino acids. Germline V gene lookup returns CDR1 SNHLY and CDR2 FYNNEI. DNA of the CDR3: TGTGCCAACCGACAGCCCTATGGCTACACCTTC. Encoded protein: CANRQPYGYTF.

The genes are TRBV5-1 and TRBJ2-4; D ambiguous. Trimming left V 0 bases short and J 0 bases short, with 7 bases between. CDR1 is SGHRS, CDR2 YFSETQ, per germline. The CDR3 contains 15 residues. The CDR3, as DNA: TGCGCCAGCAGCTTGGACAGTGTAGCCAAAAACATTCAGTACTTC. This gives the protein CASSLDSVAKNIQYF.

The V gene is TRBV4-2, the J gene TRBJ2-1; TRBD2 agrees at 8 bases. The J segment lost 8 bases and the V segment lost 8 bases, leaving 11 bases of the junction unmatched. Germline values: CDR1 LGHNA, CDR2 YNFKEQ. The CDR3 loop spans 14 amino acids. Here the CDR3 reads CASSSSGGGYEQFF. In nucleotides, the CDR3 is TGTGCCAGCTCGTCGTCCGGGGGGGGCTATGAGCAGTTCTTC.

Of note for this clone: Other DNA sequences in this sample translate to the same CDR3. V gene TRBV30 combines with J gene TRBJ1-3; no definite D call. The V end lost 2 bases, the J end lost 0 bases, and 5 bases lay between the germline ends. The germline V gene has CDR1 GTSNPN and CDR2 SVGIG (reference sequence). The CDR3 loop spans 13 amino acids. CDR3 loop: CAWSRSSGNTIYF. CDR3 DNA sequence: TGTGCCTGGAGTCGTTCCTCTGGAAACACCATATATTTT.

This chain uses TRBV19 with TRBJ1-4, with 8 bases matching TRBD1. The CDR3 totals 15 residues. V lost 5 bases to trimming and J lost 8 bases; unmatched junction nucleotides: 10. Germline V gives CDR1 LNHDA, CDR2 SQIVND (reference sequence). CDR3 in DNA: TGTGCCAGTAGTCCCCGGACAGGGCGAAAAGAAAAACTGTTTTTT. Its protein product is CASSPRTGRKEKLFF.

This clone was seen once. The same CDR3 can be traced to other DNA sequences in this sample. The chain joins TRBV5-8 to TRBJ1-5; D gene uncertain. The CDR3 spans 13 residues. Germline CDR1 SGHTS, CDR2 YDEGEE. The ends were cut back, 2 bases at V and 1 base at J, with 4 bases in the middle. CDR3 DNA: TGTGCCAGCAGCTTTAGAAGCAATCAGCCCCAGCATTTT. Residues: CASSFRSNQPQHF.

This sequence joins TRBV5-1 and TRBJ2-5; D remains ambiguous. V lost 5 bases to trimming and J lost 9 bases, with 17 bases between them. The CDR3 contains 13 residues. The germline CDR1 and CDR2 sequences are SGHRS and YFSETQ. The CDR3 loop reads CASSLAERLAQYF. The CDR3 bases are TGCGCCAGCAGTCTCGCGGAACGTTTGGCCCAGTACTTC.

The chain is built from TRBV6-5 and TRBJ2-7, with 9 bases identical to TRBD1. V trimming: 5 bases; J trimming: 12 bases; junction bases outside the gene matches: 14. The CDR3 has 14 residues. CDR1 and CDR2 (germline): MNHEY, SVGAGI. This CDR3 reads CASSAGTGYIVPYF. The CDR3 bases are TGTGCCAGCAGTGCCGGGACAGGGTATATCGTCCCGTACTTC.

CDR3 nucleotide sequence: TGTGCCAGCAGTTTATCTACTAGCACAGATACGCAGTATTTT. Protein: CASSLSTSTDTQYF. The chain employs TRBV27 and TRBJ2-3; D not certain. Germline V gives CDR1 MNHEY, CDR2 SMNVEV (reference sequence). The CDR3 length is 14 residues. Trimming removed 0 bases at V and 0 bases at J, with 4 bases between.

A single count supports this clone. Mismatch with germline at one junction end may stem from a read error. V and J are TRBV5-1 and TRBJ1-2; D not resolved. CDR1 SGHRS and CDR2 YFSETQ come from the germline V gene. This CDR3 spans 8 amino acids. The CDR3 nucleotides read TGCGCCAGCAGGATTAGAATTTTC. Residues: CASRIRIF. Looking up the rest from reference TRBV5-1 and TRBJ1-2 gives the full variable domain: KAGVTQTPRYLIKTRGQQVTLSCSPISGHRSVSWYQQTPGQGLQFLFEYFSETQRNKGNFPGRFSGRQFSNSRSEMNVSTLELGDSALYLCASRIRIFGSGTRLTVV.

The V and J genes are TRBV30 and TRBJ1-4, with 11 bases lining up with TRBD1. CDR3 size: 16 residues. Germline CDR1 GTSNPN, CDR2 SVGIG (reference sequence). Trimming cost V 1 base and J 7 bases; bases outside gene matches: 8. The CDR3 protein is CAWSENPGTGGEKLFF. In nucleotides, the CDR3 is TGTGCCTGGAGTGAGAACCCCGGGACAGGGGGTGAAAAACTGTTTTTT.

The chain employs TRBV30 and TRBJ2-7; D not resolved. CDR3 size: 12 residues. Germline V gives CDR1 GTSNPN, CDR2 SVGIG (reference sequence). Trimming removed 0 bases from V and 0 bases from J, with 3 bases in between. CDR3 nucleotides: TGTGCCTGGAGTGTCGTCTCCTACGAGCAGTACTTC. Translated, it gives CAWSVVSYEQYF.

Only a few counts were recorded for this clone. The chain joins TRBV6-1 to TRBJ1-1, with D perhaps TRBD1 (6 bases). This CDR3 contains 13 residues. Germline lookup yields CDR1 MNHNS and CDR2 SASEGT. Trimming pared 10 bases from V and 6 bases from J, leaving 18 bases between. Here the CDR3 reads CATRNRVGSEAFF. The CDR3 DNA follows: TGTGCCACCAGGAACAGGGTTGGTTCTGAAGCTTTCTTT.